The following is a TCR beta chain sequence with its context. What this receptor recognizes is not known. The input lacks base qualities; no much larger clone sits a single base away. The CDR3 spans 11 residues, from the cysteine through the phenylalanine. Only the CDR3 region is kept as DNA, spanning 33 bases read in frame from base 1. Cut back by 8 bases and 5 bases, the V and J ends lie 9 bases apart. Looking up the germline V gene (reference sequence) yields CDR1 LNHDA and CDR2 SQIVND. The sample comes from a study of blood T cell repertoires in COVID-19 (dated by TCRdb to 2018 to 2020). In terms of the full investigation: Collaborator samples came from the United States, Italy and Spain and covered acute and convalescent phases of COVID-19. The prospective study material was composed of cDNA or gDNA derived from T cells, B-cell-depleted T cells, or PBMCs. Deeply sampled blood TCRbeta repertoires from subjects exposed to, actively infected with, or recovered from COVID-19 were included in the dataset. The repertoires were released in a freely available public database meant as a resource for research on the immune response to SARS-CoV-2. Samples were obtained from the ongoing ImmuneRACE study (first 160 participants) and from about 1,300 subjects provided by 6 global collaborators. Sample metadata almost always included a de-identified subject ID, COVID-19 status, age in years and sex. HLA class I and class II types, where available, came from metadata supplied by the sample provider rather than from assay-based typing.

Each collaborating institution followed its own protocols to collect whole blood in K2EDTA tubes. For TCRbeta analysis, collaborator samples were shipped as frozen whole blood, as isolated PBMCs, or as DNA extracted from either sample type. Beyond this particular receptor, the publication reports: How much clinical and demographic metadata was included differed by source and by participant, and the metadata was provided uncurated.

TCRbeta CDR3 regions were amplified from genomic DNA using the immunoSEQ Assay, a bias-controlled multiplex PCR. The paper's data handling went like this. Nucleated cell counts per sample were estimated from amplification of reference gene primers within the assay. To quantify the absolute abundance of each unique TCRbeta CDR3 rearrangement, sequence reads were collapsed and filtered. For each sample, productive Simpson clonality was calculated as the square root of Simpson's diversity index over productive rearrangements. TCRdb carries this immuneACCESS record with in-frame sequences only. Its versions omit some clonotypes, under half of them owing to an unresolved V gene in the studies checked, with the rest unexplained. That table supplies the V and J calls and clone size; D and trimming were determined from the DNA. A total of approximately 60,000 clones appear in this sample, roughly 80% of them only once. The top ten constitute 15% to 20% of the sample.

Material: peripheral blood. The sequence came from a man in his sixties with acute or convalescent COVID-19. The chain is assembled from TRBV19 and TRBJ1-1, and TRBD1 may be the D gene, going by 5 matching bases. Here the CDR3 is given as CASGGVTEAFF. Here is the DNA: TGTGCCAGTGGGGGGGTGACTGAAGCTTTCTTT.